This T cell receptor beta chain originates from a study of CD8+ T cells in alopecia areata. Extracted from the samples, RNA was reverse transcribed into cDNA to serve as the sequencing template. Measured with immunoSEQ multiplex PCR; TCRdb has only the in-frame clones, and not every one. The sample lists fewer than 250,000 clones, approximately 40% occurring once. Details on this clone: At one end the junction does not follow the germline gene, possibly because of a read error.

Described treatment: oral pan-JAK inhibitor, 5-10 mg twice daily. Lesional scalp tissue (obtained by punch biopsy) and peripheral blood were collected from alopecia areata patients. This CDR3 is built from 15 residues. The germline V gene has CDR1 SSHAT and CDR2 FNYEAQ (reference sequence). V and J are TRBV7-7 and TRBJ2-5; TRBD1 is a possible D gene (6 bases). The source material was CD4+ T cells sorted from blood, sampled around week 37, from a patient treated with tofacitinib. This receptor was taken from a human donor with alopecia areata. The CDR3 here is CASSLQGSIQETQYF. The CDR3 coding sequence is TGTGCTAGCAGTCTCCAGGGGAGCATCCAAGAGACCCAGTACTTC.